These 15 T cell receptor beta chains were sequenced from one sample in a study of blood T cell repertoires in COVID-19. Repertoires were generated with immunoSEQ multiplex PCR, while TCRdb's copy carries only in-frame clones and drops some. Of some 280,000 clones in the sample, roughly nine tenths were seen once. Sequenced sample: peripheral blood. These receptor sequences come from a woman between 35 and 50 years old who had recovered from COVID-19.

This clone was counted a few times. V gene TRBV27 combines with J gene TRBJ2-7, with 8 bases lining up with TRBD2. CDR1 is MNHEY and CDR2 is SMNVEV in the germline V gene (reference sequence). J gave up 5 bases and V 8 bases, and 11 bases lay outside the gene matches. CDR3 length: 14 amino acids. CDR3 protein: CASRRGLERDEQYF. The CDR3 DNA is TGTGCCAGCCGACGGGGACTAGAACGGGACGAGCAGTACTTC.

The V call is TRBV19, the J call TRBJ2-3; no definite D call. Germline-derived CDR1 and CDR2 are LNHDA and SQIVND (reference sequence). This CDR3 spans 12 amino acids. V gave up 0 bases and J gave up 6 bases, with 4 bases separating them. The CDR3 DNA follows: TGTGCCAGTAGTATAGACGGGGATACGCAGTATTTT. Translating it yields CASSIDGDTQYF. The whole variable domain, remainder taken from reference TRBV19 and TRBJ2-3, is DGGITQSPKYLFRKEGQNVTLSCEQNLNHDAMYWYRQDPGQGLRLIYYSQIVNDFQKGDIAEGYSVSREKKESFPLTVTSAQKNPTAFYLCASSIDGDTQYFGPGTRLTVL.

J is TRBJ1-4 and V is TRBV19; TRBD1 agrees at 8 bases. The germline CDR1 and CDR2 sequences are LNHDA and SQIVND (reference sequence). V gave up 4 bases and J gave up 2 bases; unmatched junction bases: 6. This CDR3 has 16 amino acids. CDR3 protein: CASSNDRGYTNEKLFF. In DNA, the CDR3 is TGTGCCAGTAGTAACGACAGGGGTTACACTAATGAAAAACTGTTTTTT.

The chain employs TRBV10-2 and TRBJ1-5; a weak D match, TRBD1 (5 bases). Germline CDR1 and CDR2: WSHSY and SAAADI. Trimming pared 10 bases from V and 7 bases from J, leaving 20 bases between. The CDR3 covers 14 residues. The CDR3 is CATTAGGEGQPQHF. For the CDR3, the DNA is TGCGCCACCACGGCGGGGGGAGAAGGCCAGCCCCAGCATTTT.

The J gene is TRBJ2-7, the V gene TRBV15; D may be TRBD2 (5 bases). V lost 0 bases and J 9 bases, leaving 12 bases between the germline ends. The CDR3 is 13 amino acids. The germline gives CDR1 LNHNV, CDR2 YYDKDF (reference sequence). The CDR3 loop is CATSRDGESGQYF. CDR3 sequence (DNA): TGTGCCACCAGCAGAGATGGGGAGTCAGGGCAGTACTTC. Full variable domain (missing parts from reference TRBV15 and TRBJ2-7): DAMVIQNPRYQVTQFGKPVTLSCSQTLNHNVMYWYQQKSSQAPKLLFHYYDKDFNNEADTPDNFQSRRPNTSFCFLDIRSPGLGDTAMYLCATSRDGESGQYFGPGTRLTVT.

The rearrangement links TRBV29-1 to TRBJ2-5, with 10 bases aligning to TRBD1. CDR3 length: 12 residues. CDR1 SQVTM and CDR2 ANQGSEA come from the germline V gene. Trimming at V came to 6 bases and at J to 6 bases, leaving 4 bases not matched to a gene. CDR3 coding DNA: TGCAGCGTCGGACAGGGGGTAAAGACCCAGTACTTC. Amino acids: CSVGQGVKTQYF.

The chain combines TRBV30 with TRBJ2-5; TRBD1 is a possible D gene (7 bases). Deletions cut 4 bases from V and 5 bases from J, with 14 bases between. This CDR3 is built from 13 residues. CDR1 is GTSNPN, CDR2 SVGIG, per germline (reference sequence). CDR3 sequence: CAWMEGAAETQYF. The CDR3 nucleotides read TGTGCCTGGATGGAGGGGGCAGCTGAGACCCAGTACTTC.

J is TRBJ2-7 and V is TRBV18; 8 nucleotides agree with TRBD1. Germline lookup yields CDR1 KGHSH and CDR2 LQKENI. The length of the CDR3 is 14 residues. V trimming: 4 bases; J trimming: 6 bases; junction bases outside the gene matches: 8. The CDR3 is CASSLATGVSEQYF. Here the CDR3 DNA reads TGTGCCAGCTCACTCGCGACAGGGGTCTCCGAGCAGTACTTC.

CDR3 nucleotides: TGTGCCAGCACAGGACTAGCGAACACCGGGGAGCTGTTTTTT. Its translation is CASTGLANTGELFF. This sequence joins TRBV6-4 and TRBJ2-2; 7 nucleotides line up with TRBD2. Trimming cost V 7 bases and J 0 bases; bases outside gene matches: 2. The CDR3 is 14 amino acids. Looked up from germline, CDR1 is MRHNA and CDR2 is SNTAGT.

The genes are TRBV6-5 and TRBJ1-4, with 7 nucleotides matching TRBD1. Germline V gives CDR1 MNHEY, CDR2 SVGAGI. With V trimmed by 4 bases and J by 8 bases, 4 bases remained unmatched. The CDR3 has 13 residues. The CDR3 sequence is CASSWGQNEKLFF. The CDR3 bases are TGTGCCAGCAGTTGGGGACAGAACGAAAAACTGTTTTTT.

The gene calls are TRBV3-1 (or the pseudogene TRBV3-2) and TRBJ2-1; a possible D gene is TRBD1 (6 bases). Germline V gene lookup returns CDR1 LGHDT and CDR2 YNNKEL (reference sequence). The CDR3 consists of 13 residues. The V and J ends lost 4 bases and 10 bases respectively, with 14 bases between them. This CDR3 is CASSPRGTAEQFF. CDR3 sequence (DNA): TGTGCCAGCAGCCCGAGGGGGACCGCGGAGCAGTTCTTC.

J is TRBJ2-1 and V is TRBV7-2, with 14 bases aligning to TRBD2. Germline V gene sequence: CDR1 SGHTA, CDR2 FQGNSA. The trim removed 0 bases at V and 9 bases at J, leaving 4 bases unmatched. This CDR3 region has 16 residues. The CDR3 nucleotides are TGTGCCAGCAGCTTAGCGGGACTAGCGGGAGTAGCTGAGCAGTTCTTC. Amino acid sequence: CASSLAGLAGVAEQFF. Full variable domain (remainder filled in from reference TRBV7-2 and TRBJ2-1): GAGVSQSPSNKVTEKGKDVELRCDPISGHTALYWYRQSLGQGLEFLIYFQGNSAPDKSGLPSDRFSAERTGGSVSTLTIQRTQQEDSAVYLCASSLAGLAGVAEQFFGPGTRLTVL.

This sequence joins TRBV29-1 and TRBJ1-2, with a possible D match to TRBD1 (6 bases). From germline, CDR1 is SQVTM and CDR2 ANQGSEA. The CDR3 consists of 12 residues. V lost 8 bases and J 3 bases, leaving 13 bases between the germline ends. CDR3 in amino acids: CSIGTPDYGYTF. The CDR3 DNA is TGCAGCATAGGGACACCTGACTATGGCTACACCTTC.

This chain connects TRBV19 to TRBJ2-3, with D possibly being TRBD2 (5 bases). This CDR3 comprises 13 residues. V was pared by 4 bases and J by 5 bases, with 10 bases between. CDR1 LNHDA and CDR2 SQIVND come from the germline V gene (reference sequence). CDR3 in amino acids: CASSKGEGDTQYF. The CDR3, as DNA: TGTGCCAGTAGTAAGGGTGAGGGAGATACGCAGTATTTT.

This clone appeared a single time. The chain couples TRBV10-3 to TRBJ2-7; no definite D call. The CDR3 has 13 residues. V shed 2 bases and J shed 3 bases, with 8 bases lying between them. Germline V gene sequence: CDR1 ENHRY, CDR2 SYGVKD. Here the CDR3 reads CAISEMPSYEQYF. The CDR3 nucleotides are TGTGCCATCAGTGAGATGCCTAGCTACGAGCAGTACTTC.